This TCR beta chain was identified during a study of T cell responses to AZD1222 COVID-19 vaccine (dated by TCRdb to the early 2020s). About the study as a whole: A total of 233 trial participants underwent TCR sequencing, of whom 200 to 220 received two doses of AZD1222 and about 26 received two doses of the MenACWY control vaccine. Trial participants were enrolled by age into subgroups of 18-55, 56-69 and 70-plus years, and 148, 28 and 57 TCR-sequenced participants, respectively, were included in these subgroups. What the study reported, not specific to this receptor: CD4 TCRs associated with the vaccine covered the entire spike protein, and the dominant responses were in regions 160-218 and 743-854. Conclusions about previously exposed vaccinees are limited, since just five or six AZD1222 recipients were seropositive for SARS-CoV-2 at baseline. Participants were mostly white British and included more females than males, and it was suggested by the authors that clonal diversity may have been underestimated. Spike-specific TCR breadth and depth rose significantly after two AZD1222 doses compared with day 0 and with MenACWY recipients. Because no day 14 peak-response samples were available, the repertoires could be characterized only after the peak T cell response. Nearly half of unique spike-specific TCRs reportedly recognized epitopes outside regions mutated in the B.1.351 and B.1.1.7 variants. The 56-69-year group was small, and its depth increase did not reach significance, likely because of low power.

The CDR3 regions of human TCRbeta chains were subjected to immunosequencing. The paper's processing steps were these. Repertoire TCRs were checked for matches against a reference library of SARS-CoV-2-specific TCRs that had been generated using the MIRA antigen-specificity platform. Breadth was defined as the fraction of unique TCRs that were SARS-CoV-2-associated, and depth was defined as the fraction of total T cells that were SARS-CoV-2-associated. Using the MIRA data, each spike-specific TCR was assigned both to the spike region to which the TCR was reactive and to a CD4 or CD8 class. Log10-transformed breadth and depth values were compared by one-way ANOVA with Sidak's multiple comparisons tests. TCRdb stores this immuneACCESS table with in-frame sequences only. Part of the clones is absent; in the studies checked, under half of the shortfall reflects unresolved V genes, and no reason is known for the rest. The V and J calls and clone size were taken over from that table, and D and trimming were inferred from the DNA. This sample comprises tens of thousands of clones, approximately 90% of them detected only once. The ten top clones hold approximately 9.1% of the sample.

This clone has just a few counts. Its antigen remains undetermined. Qualities for individual bases were not recorded, and no much larger clone is one base off. The sample's time point, from its label and the paper: about 28 days (+/-7) after the second vaccine dose. The sample's treatment or condition label, decoded: meningococcal conjugate vaccine given as trial control. Samples from vaccinated people were obtained from the UK trials COV001 and COV002, which included a single-blind randomized controlled phase 2/3 trial of AZD1222 (ChAdOx1 nCoV-19) in healthy adults. Trial participant PBMC samples were collected at day 0 and day 28 after the second dose for TCRbeta chain sequencing. Including cysteine and phenylalanine, the CDR3 has 15 amino acids. Only the CDR3 DNA stays, 45 bases, in frame from base 1. V gives up 5 bases and J gives up 5 bases, and the segment between their germline ends measures 18 bases. For CDR1 and CDR2, the germline V gene (reference sequence) lists SSHAT and FNYEAQ.

The clonotype comes from an adult who received the MenACWY meningococcal vaccine as a control. Here the sequenced sample was peripheral blood, taken 28 days after the second dose of the MenACWY control vaccine. The rearrangement combines TRBV7-7 with TRBJ2-5; tentative D gene TRBD2, with 7 bases matching. The CDR3 sequence is CASSLDGRGPETQYF. The nucleotide sequence reads as follows: TGTGCCAGCAGCCTAGATGGGCGGGGGCCTGAGACCCAGTACTTC.